This TCR beta chain originates from a study of blood T cells in healthy people across ages. Study-wide results and limits: Per million T cells, TCR beta diversity dropped roughly linearly as age increased.

Next came a second PCR, run for about 7 to 11 cycles, which used a sample-barcoded 5' primer along with a J-beta primer mix. TCRdb reanalysed the 5' RACE reads using MiXCR and keeps one entry per CDR3 protein. The sample contains roughly 1.5 million distinct CDR3 sequences, approximately 42% of which appear only once. This clonotype was seen a handful of times. Its specificity is unknown. Researchers collected around 11 milliliters of peripheral blood from every single donor. Germline lookup yields CDR1 MNHEY and CDR2 SMNVEV (reference sequence). V was cut by 4 bases and J by 6 bases, with 13 bases left in between. This CDR3 has 14 residues.

The rearrangement links TRBV27 to TRBJ2-1; perhaps D is TRBD1 or TRBD2 (6 bases each). The origin of this receptor is a woman aged 18-30 years in good health. Sequences were obtained from blood. The CDR3 region is CASSYGGSGNEQFF. The CDR3 nucleotides are TGTGCCAGCAGTTACGGGGGCTCGGGCAATGAGCAGTTCTTC.